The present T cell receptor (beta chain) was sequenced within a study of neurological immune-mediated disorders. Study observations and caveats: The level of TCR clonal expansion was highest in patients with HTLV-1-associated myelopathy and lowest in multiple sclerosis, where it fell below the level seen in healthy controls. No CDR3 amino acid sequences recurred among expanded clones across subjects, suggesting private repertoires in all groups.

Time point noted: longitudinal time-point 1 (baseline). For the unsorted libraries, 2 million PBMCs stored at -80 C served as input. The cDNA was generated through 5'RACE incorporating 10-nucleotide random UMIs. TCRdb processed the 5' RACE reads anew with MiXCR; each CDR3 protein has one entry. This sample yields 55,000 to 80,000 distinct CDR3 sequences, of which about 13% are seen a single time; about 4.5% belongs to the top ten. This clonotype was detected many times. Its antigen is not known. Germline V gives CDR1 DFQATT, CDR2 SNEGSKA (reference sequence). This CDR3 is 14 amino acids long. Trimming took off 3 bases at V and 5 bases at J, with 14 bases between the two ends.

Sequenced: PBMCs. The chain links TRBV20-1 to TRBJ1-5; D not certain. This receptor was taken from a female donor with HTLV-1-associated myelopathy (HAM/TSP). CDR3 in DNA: TGCAGTGCTAGTCGTGTCGGGTTTGATCAGCCCCAGCATTTT. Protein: CSASRVGFDQPQHF.